The rows below give T cell receptor beta chains drawn from one sample of a study of T cell clones after liver transplantation. The assay was immunoSEQ multiplex PCR, and TCRdb's table has in-frame clones only and misses some. In the table there are fewer than 85,000 clones, less than 90% of which are singletons. The specimen was CD4+ T cells from blood, collected at the 22-month timepoint. The receptors were gathered from a human patient who received a liver transplant. Some T cells may possibly be graft donor cells. The CDR3 runs from the conserved cysteine through the conserved F or W. Fields, in order: CDR3 length, D gene, clone size, V gene, J gene, CDR3 protein, CDR3 DNA. A D gene is named only where the DNA matches it firmly. Size tells how often a clone was seen (once, few, many) or the class of an expanded clone, and some rows leave it out.

cdr3_length: 16; d_call: .; clone_size: .; v_call: TRBV7-9; j_call: TRBJ2-6; cdr3_aa: CASSLVRASGANVLTF; cdr3_nt: TGTGCCAGCAGCTTAGTACGGGCCTCTGGGGCCAACGTCCTGACTTTC
cdr3_length: 16; d_call: TRBD2; clone_size: .; v_call: TRBV7-9; j_call: TRBJ2-1; cdr3_aa: CASSRNRDYSYNEQFF; cdr3_nt: TGTGCCAGCAGCCGAAACCGGGACTACTCCTACAATGAGCAGTTCTTC
cdr3_length: 16; d_call: .; clone_size: .; v_call: TRBV4-1; j_call: TRBJ2-5; cdr3_aa: CASSHGGLGSQETQYF; cdr3_nt: TGCGCCAGCAGCCATGGGGGGTTAGGGTCTCAAGAGACCCAGTACTTC
cdr3_length: 15; d_call: .; clone_size: .; v_call: TRBV7-2; j_call: TRBJ2-1; cdr3_aa: CASSGRTLSYNEQFF; cdr3_nt: TGTGCCAGCAGCGGGCGGACGCTCTCCTACAATGAGCAGTTCTTC
cdr3_length: 13; d_call: .; clone_size: .; v_call: TRBV2; j_call: TRBJ2-1; cdr3_aa: CASSEQFGVEQFF; cdr3_nt: TGTGCCAGCAGTGAACAGTTCGGGGTTGAGCAGTTCTTC
cdr3_length: 15; d_call: TRBD2; clone_size: few; v_call: TRBV28; j_call: TRBJ2-7; cdr3_aa: CASSTGTSGRYEQYF; cdr3_nt: TGTGCCAGCAGTACCGGGACTAGCGGGAGGTACGAGCAGTACTTC
cdr3_length: 14; d_call: .; clone_size: .; v_call: TRBV14; j_call: TRBJ2-7; cdr3_aa: CASSQGRSSYEQYF; cdr3_nt: TGTGCCAGCAGCCAGGGACGGAGCTCCTACGAGCAGTACTTC
cdr3_length: 11; d_call: .; clone_size: few; v_call: TRBV29-1; j_call: TRBJ1-2; cdr3_aa: CSVDRVHGYTF; cdr3_nt: TGCAGCGTTGACAGGGTCCATGGCTACACCTTC
cdr3_length: 13; d_call: .; clone_size: .; v_call: TRBV15; j_call: TRBJ1-2; cdr3_aa: CATSRELVGGYTF; cdr3_nt: TGTGCCACCAGCAGAGAACTCGTAGGAGGCTACACCTTC
cdr3_length: 13; d_call: .; clone_size: .; v_call: TRBV10-3; j_call: TRBJ2-5; cdr3_aa: CAISESGSETQYF; cdr3_nt: TGTGCCATCAGTGAGTCCGGCAGCGAGACCCAGTACTTC
cdr3_length: 15; d_call: .; clone_size: .; v_call: TRBV6-4; j_call: TRBJ2-1; cdr3_aa: CASSVASGSGYEQFF; cdr3_nt: TGTGCCAGCAGTGTAGCGTCCGGGAGTGGGTATGAGCAGTTCTTC
cdr3_length: 14; d_call: .; clone_size: .; v_call: TRBV5-1; j_call: TRBJ2-3; cdr3_aa: CASSGGHVTDTQYF; cdr3_nt: TGCGCCAGCAGCGGGGGACATGTCACAGATACGCAGTATTTT
cdr3_length: 15; d_call: .; clone_size: .; v_call: TRBV6-6; j_call: TRBJ1-3; cdr3_aa: CASSYGGSRGNTIYF; cdr3_nt: TGTGCCAGCAGTTACGGGGGTTCGCGAGGAAACACCATATATTTT
cdr3_length: 13; d_call: .; clone_size: few; v_call: TRBV6-5; j_call: TRBJ1-5; cdr3_aa: CASSVVENQPQHF; cdr3_nt: TGTGCCAGCAGTGTGGTTGAGAATCAGCCCCAGCATTTT
cdr3_length: 15; d_call: .; clone_size: once; v_call: TRBV7-6; j_call: TRBJ2-5; cdr3_aa: CASSDLLGRQETQYF; cdr3_nt: TGTGCCAGCAGCGATCTACTAGGCAGACAAGAGACCCAGTACTTC
cdr3_length: 11; d_call: .; clone_size: .; v_call: TRBV11-2; j_call: TRBJ1-3; cdr3_aa: CASSLSNTIYF; cdr3_nt: TGTGCCAGCAGCTTATCCAACACCATATATTTT
cdr3_length: 14; d_call: TRBD1; clone_size: .; v_call: TRBV19; j_call: TRBJ2-7; cdr3_aa: CASSTDRAPYEQYF; cdr3_nt: TGTGCCAGTAGTACCGACAGGGCTCCCTACGAGCAGTACTTC
cdr3_length: 17; d_call: TRBD1; clone_size: .; v_call: TRBV6-1; j_call: TRBJ2-5; cdr3_aa: CASSGGIGTGVGETQYF; cdr3_nt: TGTGCCAGCAGTGGGGGCATCGGGACAGGGGTTGGAGAGACCCAGTACTTC
cdr3_length: 12; d_call: .; clone_size: .; v_call: TRBV11-2; j_call: TRBJ1-5; cdr3_aa: CASSLDNQPQHF; cdr3_nt: TGTGCCAGCAGCTTAGATAATCAGCCCCAGCATTTT
cdr3_length: 14; d_call: .; clone_size: .; v_call: TRBV7-2; j_call: TRBJ1-6; cdr3_aa: CASSFVGGDSPLHF; cdr3_nt: TGTGCCAGCAGCTTTGTAGGGGGTGATTCACCCCTCCACTTT
cdr3_length: 12; d_call: .; clone_size: .; v_call: TRBV5-1; j_call: TRBJ2-7; cdr3_aa: CVSSLGFYEQYF; cdr3_nt: TGCGTCAGCAGCTTGGGATTCTACGAGCAGTACTTC
cdr3_length: 15; d_call: .; clone_size: once; v_call: TRBV7-2; j_call: TRBJ2-1; cdr3_aa: CASSLLAGQAYEQFF; cdr3_nt: TGTGCCAGCAGCTTGCTAGCGGGACAGGCATATGAGCAGTTCTTC
cdr3_length: 14; d_call: TRBD2; clone_size: .; v_call: TRBV6-4; j_call: TRBJ2-3; cdr3_aa: CASSAGGAADTQYF; cdr3_nt: TGTGCCAGCAGTGCGGGGGGGGCGGCAGATACGCAGTATTTT
cdr3_length: 16; d_call: .; clone_size: .; v_call: TRBV7-2; j_call: TRBJ2-1; cdr3_aa: CASSTSWAEAGNEQFF; cdr3_nt: TGTGCCAGCAGCACATCCTGGGCGGAGGCGGGGAATGAGCAGTTCTTC
cdr3_length: 15; d_call: TRBD1; clone_size: once; v_call: TRBV9; j_call: TRBJ2-5; cdr3_aa: CASSTTTGDGETQYF; cdr3_nt: TGTGCCAGCAGCACTACTACAGGGGACGGAGAGACCCAGTACTTC
cdr3_length: 11; d_call: .; clone_size: few; v_call: TRBV18; j_call: TRBJ1-1; cdr3_aa: CASRVEVGAFF; cdr3_nt: TGTGCCAGCCGGGTCGAGGTGGGAGCTTTCTTT